This entry is about one TCR beta chain. V dropped 3 bases and J dropped 10; count of bases not matched to a gene: 14. Germline lookup yields CDR1 MGHDK and CDR2 SYGVNS. The CDR3 runs 16 residues. The data were obtained in a study of blood T cell repertoires in COVID-19. Original handling: Cell counts per sample came from amplifying reference gene primers. Clones were read by immunoSEQ multiplex PCR, and TCRdb kept only the in-frame ones, dropping some. From that table come the V and J calls and clone size; the DNA was used to work out D and trimming. The table has about 58,000 clones, approximately 91% seen once.

The chain has TRBV25-1 and TRBJ1-1, with 10 bases aligning to TRBD1. Material: peripheral blood. The sequence derives from a woman between 50 and 59 years old with active or convalescent COVID-19. The CDR3, as DNA: TGTGCCAGCAGTGAGTTGGGGGACAGGGGTTGGAGGGGAGCTTTCTTT. Translated, it gives CASSELGDRGWRGAFF.